Below, 23 T cell receptor beta chains from the same sample are listed, as sequenced in a study of T cell responses to AZD1222 COVID-19 vaccine. The data were produced by immunoSEQ multiplex PCR, yet TCRdb's version contains in-frame clones alone and is incomplete. The data show 150,000 to 170,000 clones, roughly nine tenths seen once. Sequences were derived from peripheral blood, sampled on day 0 of MenACWY control vaccination. All receptors come from an adult in good health.

The rearrangement joins TRBV5-1 to TRBJ1-2; D gene unclear. CDR1 and CDR2 from the germline V gene are SGHRS and YFSETQ. V gave up 5 bases and J gave up 3 bases, with 8 bases separating them. This CDR3 contains 12 residues. The CDR3 loop is CASSPADYGYTF. DNA of the CDR3: TGCGCCAGCAGTCCGGCTGACTATGGCTACACCTTC.

This chain joins TRBV5-1 and TRBJ2-1; TRBD1 matches at 8 bases. CDR3 length: 17 amino acids. V trimming: 4 bases; J trimming: 7 bases; junction bases outside the gene matches: 16. Germline V CDR1 and CDR2: SGHRS, YFSETQ. This CDR3 is CASSPRPAGQVINEQFF. The CDR3 DNA reads TGCGCCAGCAGCCCCCGCCCCGCGGGACAGGTGATTAATGAGCAGTTCTTC.

The chain is built from TRBV3-1 (or the pseudogene TRBV3-2) and TRBJ1-1; TRBD1 matches 8 bases. CDR1 and CDR2 (germline): LGHDT, YNNKEL (reference sequence). The CDR3 covers 14 residues. V gave up 7 bases and J gave up 1 base; unmatched junction bases: 5. CDR3 in amino acids: CASKSDRENTEAFF. For the CDR3, the DNA is TGTGCCAGCAAGTCGGACAGGGAGAACACTGAAGCTTTCTTT.

V is TRBV5-4 and J is TRBJ2-3; TRBD2 agrees at 10 bases. The CDR3 is 16 amino acids. The ends lost 4 bases at V and 3 bases at J; junction bases unmatched: 8. Germline V gene lookup returns CDR1 SGHNT and CDR2 YYREEE (reference sequence). The CDR3 DNA reads as TGTGCCAGCAGCCCCCAGCGGGGGGGATGGACAGATACGCAGTATTTT. It is translated as CASSPQRGGWTDTQYF.

The rearrangement joins TRBV6-5 to TRBJ1-1; 10 bases map to TRBD1. Germline V gives CDR1 MNHEY, CDR2 SVGAGI. The CDR3 sequence is 14 residues long. After removal of 4 bases from V and 10 bases from J, the junction contained 9 bases not matched to a gene. The CDR3 nucleotides are TGTGCCAGCAGTTCCCCGACAGGGGGCTGGGTAGCTTTCTTT. This encodes CASSSPTGGWVAFF.

This rearrangement joins TRBV5-1 to TRBJ2-5; no definite D call. The V gene's germline CDR1 is SGHRS and CDR2 YFSETQ. Trimming left V 0 bases short and J 1 base short, with 4 bases between. The CDR3 extends over 13 amino acids. The CDR3 nucleotides read TGCGCCAGCAGCTTGGTACTCCAAGAGACCCAGTACTTC. Amino acid sequence: CASSLVLQETQYF.

The V and J genes are TRBV5-5 and TRBJ2-7; D is unclear. V gave up 4 bases and J gave up 9 bases, with 11 bases separating them. CDR1 and CDR2 (germline): SGHKS, YYEKEE (reference sequence). The CDR3 has 11 amino acids. In nucleotides, the CDR3 is TGTGCCAGCAGCCCCGGCGCGAGGCAGTACTTC. This encodes CASSPGARQYF.

V usage is TRBV4-2 and J usage is TRBJ1-2, with D tentatively TRBD1 (5 bases). Germline V CDR1 and CDR2: LGHNA, YNFKEQ. This CDR3 contains 16 residues. V was clipped by 3 bases and J by 7 bases, with 21 bases between them. CDR3: CASSQAGGAGSGGYTF. CDR3 nucleotides: TGTGCCAGCAGCCAGGCCGGAGGGGCAGGGAGCGGTGGCTACACCTTC.

The chain carries TRBV12-5 and TRBJ2-3; D is perhaps TRBD2 (5 bases). CDR1 and CDR2 from the germline V gene are LGHNT and FRNRAP. The CDR3 covers 13 residues. With 9 bases removed from V and 2 bases from J, the gap between germline ends came to 12 bases. The CDR3 coding sequence is TGTGCTAGCCATCCGGGAAACACAGATACGCAGTATTTT. Translation gives CASHPGNTDTQYF.

This sequence joins TRBV27 and TRBJ2-7; 8 bases match TRBD1. Germline V gives CDR1 MNHEY, CDR2 SMNVEV (reference sequence). J was trimmed by 0 bases and V by 3 bases; bases with no gene match: 4. The CDR3 is 15 residues long. CDR3 coding DNA: TGTGCCAGCAGTTTTCGACAGGGGAGCTCCTACGAGCAGTACTTC. This codes for CASSFRQGSSYEQYF.

The gene calls are TRBV6-1 and TRBJ2-3, with D perhaps matching TRBD1 (6 bases). This CDR3 comprises 16 residues. The V end was cut by 1 base, the J end by 6 bases, with 17 bases between. Germline-derived CDR1 and CDR2 are MNHNS and SASEGT. In DNA form, the CDR3 reads TGTGCCAGCAGTGAAGGCAGGGGCCGCTTTTCGGATACGCAGTATTTT. Its translation is CASSEGRGRFSDTQYF.

V gene TRBV7-9 combines with J gene TRBJ2-2, with D perhaps being TRBD1 or TRBD2 (5 bases each). Trimming shortened V by 5 bases and J by 7 bases, and 14 bases separated the two germline ends. The CDR3 is made up of 14 amino acids. The germline CDR1 and CDR2 sequences are SEHNR and FQNEAQ (reference sequence). In DNA form, the CDR3 reads TGTGCCAGCAGCCAGGACCGGGGCGGCGGGGAGCTGTTTTTT. This sequence encodes CASSQDRGGGELFF.

The V gene is TRBV7-9, the J gene TRBJ1-6, with a tentative D call TRBD1 (6 bases). The CDR3 covers 16 residues. Deletions cut 5 bases from V and 7 bases from J, with 18 bases between. Germline V gives CDR1 SEHNR, CDR2 FQNEAQ (reference sequence). The CDR3 protein is CASSPTTGLGNSPLHF. The DNA of the CDR3 is TGTGCCAGCAGCCCAACTACAGGGCTCGGAAATTCACCCCTCCACTTT.

V is TRBV30 and J is TRBJ2-4; TRBD1 matches 9 bases. After removal of 3 bases from V and 6 bases from J, the junction contained 6 bases not matched to a gene. CDR3 length: 14 residues. Germline values: CDR1 GTSNPN, CDR2 SVGIG (reference sequence). The CDR3 DNA follows: TGTGCCTGGAGACGACAGGGGGTCGGAAACATTCAGTACTTC. It is translated as CAWRRQGVGNIQYF.

This clone was seen just once. This chain connects TRBV18 to TRBJ1-1, with D perhaps TRBD1 (5 bases). The germline V and J ends were trimmed by 3 bases and 4 bases, with 12 bases remaining between them. The CDR3 is 14 amino acids. Looked up from germline, CDR1 is KGHSH and CDR2 is LQKENI. As DNA, the CDR3 is TGTGCCAGCTCACCTACGGCGGGGGGCACTGAAGCTTTCTTT. Its translation is CASSPTAGGTEAFF.

On this clone: Other nucleotide sequences in the sample specify the same CDR3. The rearrangement joins TRBV18 to TRBJ2-2; 7 bases align to TRBD1. After removal of 0 bases from V and 3 bases from J, the junction contained 4 bases not matched to a gene. The germline CDR1 and CDR2 sequences are KGHSH and LQKENI. The CDR3 spans 16 residues. CDR3 protein: CASSPPGGRDTGELFF. The CDR3 DNA follows: TGTGCCAGCTCACCACCAGGGGGCCGGGACACCGGGGAGCTGTTTTTT. The variable domain in full, with the rest retrieved from reference TRBV18 and TRBJ2-2, is NAGVMQNPRHLVRRRGQEARLRCSPMKGHSHVYWYRQLPEEGLKFMVYLQKENIIDESGMPKERFSAEFPKEGPSILRIQQVVRGDSAAYFCASSPPGGRDTGELFFGEGSRLTVL.

The chain employs TRBV19 and TRBJ2-1, with 12 positions matching TRBD2. Germline assignment: CDR1 LNHDA and CDR2 SQIVND (reference sequence). The CDR3 contains 16 residues. V lost 5 bases, J lost 0 bases, and 2 bases stayed unmatched. CDR3 bases: TGTGCCAGTAGTCCACTAGCGGGGGGCTCCTACAATGAGCAGTTCTTC. It encodes CASSPLAGGSYNEQFF.

This clone was observed a few times. The chain couples TRBV5-1 to TRBJ2-3; possibly TRBD2 for D (6 bases). Trimming took off 0 bases at V and 0 bases at J, with 8 bases between the two ends. The germline V gene encodes CDR1 SGHRS and CDR2 YFSETQ. The CDR3 is 15 residues long. CDR3 sequence (DNA): TGCGCCAGCAGCTTGGTAGCGGTTAGCACAGATACGCAGTATTTT. Protein sequence: CASSLVAVSTDTQYF. Full variable domain (remainder filled in from reference TRBV5-1 and TRBJ2-3): KAGVTQTPRYLIKTRGQQVTLSCSPISGHRSVSWYQQTPGQGLQFLFEYFSETQRNKGNFPGRFSGRQFSNSRSEMNVSTLELGDSALYLCASSLVAVSTDTQYFGPGTRLTVL.

This chain links TRBV11-3 with TRBJ1-6; no reliable D call. The CDR3 consists of 14 residues. CDR1 is SGHNT, CDR2 YENEEA, per germline. V lost 5 bases and J lost 9, with 14 bases in between. For the CDR3, the DNA is TGTGCCAGCAGCCTCCGCGGAACCGGTTCACCCCTCCACTTT. This codes for CASSLRGTGSPLHF.

This clone has a single count. This sequence joins TRBV19 and TRBJ2-7; 7 bases align to TRBD2. CDR1 is LNHDA and CDR2 is SQIVND in the germline V gene (reference sequence). The CDR3 is 15 residues long. V lost 10 bases, J lost 0 bases, and 12 bases stayed unmatched. The CDR3 sequence is CATAQSGISSYEQYF. Written as DNA, the CDR3 is TGTGCCACCGCACAGAGCGGGATAAGCTCCTACGAGCAGTACTTC.

The gene calls are TRBV7-8 and TRBJ2-3, with 7 bases lining up with TRBD2. CDR1 and CDR2 from the germline V gene are SGHVS and FQNEAQ. The CDR3 has 13 residues. The V gene end was trimmed by 4 bases and the J gene end by 6 bases; junction bases not matched to a gene: 4. CDR3 in DNA: TGTGCCAGCAGCTCGAGGGAGGGCGATACGCAGTATTTT. It yields the protein CASSSREGDTQYF.

The chain couples TRBV4-2 to TRBJ2-1; a weak D match, TRBD1 (6 bases). The V end lost 2 bases, the J end lost 6 bases, and 11 bases lay between the germline ends. The CDR3 sequence is 14 residues long. Germline CDR1 is LGHNA and CDR2 is YNFKEQ. The CDR3 bases are TGTGCCAGCAGCCAACAGGGGTCAAGCAATGAGCAGTTCTTC. It specifies CASSQQGSSNEQFF.

The sample holds one count of this clone. V usage is TRBV19 and J usage is TRBJ2-3; 9 nucleotides align to TRBD2. The CDR3 runs to 15 residues. Germline assignment: CDR1 LNHDA and CDR2 SQIVND (reference sequence). The junction had 12 bases not matched to a gene; V was cut back by 4 bases and J by 10 bases. CDR3 sequence (DNA): TGTGCCAGTAGTAAAGGAGCGGGGGGTCCAGCGGCGCAGTATTTT. As protein: CASSKGAGGPAAQYF.